Shown below are 16 T cell receptor beta chains from a single sample sequenced in a study of spatial heterogeneity in lung cancer. Time point specified: sample taken at primary tumor resection. Unsorted whole RNA samples from tumor, nontumor lung or frozen PBMC were sequenced. TCRdb independently ran MiXCR on the 5' RACE reads; one entry per CDR3 protein. The sample shows tens of thousands of distinct CDR3 sequences, under 25% of them seen only once. The sample in question was PBMCs, obtained at surgery. These receptors were collected from a male donor with early-stage non-small cell lung cancer.

This clonotype was seen more than once but under ten times. The chain recombines TRBV29-1 with TRBJ1-1; a weak D match, TRBD1 (6 bases). V dropped 4 bases and J dropped 7 bases, with 10 bases sitting between them. The CDR3 totals 11 residues. Germline V lookup: CDR1 SQVTM, CDR2 ANQGSEA. The CDR3 nucleotides read TGCAGCGTTGGGGGGCAGGGTGAAGCTTTCTTT. This gives the protein CSVGGQGEAFF.

The rearrangement links TRBV7-2 to TRBJ2-6; D remains ambiguous. Germline lookup yields CDR1 SGHTA and CDR2 FQGNSA. V lost 5 bases and J 4 bases, leaving 9 bases between the germline ends. The CDR3 sequence is 14 residues long. CDR3 residues: CASSPLGGANVLTF. CDR3 nucleotides: TGTGCCAGCAGCCCCCTTGGAGGGGCCAACGTCCTGACTTTC.

This clonotype came up a few times. V gene TRBV15 combines with J gene TRBJ1-1, with D hard to call. Trimming took off 4 bases at V and 5 bases at J, with 11 bases between the two ends. The CDR3 is 13 amino acids. Germline values: CDR1 LNHNV, CDR2 YYDKDF (reference sequence). The CDR3 sequence: CATSKREGTEAFF. CDR3 sequence (DNA): TGTGCCACCAGCAAAAGGGAGGGAACTGAAGCTTTCTTT.

This clonotype was recorded a few times. This chain links TRBV7-9 with TRBJ2-3; no reliable D call. There are 12 residues in the CDR3. Germline CDR1 and CDR2: SEHNR and FQNEAQ (reference sequence). V was shortened by 5 bases and J by 4 bases, with 7 bases between the two germline ends. CDR3 coding DNA: TGTGCCAGCAGCCTCGTCTCAGATACGCAGTATTTT. This gives the protein CASSLVSDTQYF.

This clonotype was detected only a few times. CDR3 region: CASSLGQGNEKLFF. As DNA, the CDR3 is TGCGCCAGCAGCCTGGGACAGGGTAATGAAAAACTGTTTTTT. This rearrangement joins TRBV4-3 to TRBJ1-4; 9 bases map to TRBD1. The CDR3 has 14 amino acids. V lost 4 bases and J lost 4; bases outside the gene matches: 1. Germline lookup yields CDR1 LGHNA and CDR2 YSLEER.

The chain links TRBV11-3 to TRBJ2-1; the D gene is possibly TRBD2 (6 bases). V was clipped by 10 bases and J by 7 bases, with 20 bases between them. Per germline, CDR1 SGHNT and CDR2 YENEEA. The CDR3 contains 14 residues. The CDR3 reads CATSQGLPGNEQFF. The DNA of the CDR3 is TGTGCCACCTCTCAGGGACTCCCGGGGAATGAGCAGTTCTTC.

The chain combines TRBV27 with TRBJ2-2; TRBD2 is a possible D gene (6 bases). The V gene's germline CDR1 is MNHEY and CDR2 SMNVEV (reference sequence). V lost 3 bases and J lost 6, with 11 bases in between. The CDR3 is 14 residues long. CDR3 DNA: TGTGCCAGCAGTTTCCTTGGAGGGGCCGGGGAGCTGTTTTTT. Encoded protein: CASSFLGGAGELFF.

V is TRBV12-3 or TRBV12-4 and J is TRBJ1-1, with D possibly being TRBD1 (5 bases). This CDR3 is built from 15 residues. V lost 6 bases and J 0 bases, leaving 14 bases between the germline ends. The CDR3 sequence is CASSPQGLLNTEAFF. CDR3 bases: TGTGCCAGCAGCCCTCAGGGCTTACTGAACACTGAAGCTTTCTTT.

The chain employs TRBV29-1 and TRBJ2-3, with a possible D match to TRBD2 (6 bases). V dropped 5 bases and J dropped 2 bases, with 11 bases sitting between them. This CDR3 spans 13 amino acids. CDR1 is SQVTM and CDR2 is ANQGSEA in the germline V gene. CDR3 sequence (DNA): TGCAGCGTTTCTAGCGCATTCACAGATACGCAGTATTTT. Protein product: CSVSSAFTDTQYF.

This clonotype was detected ten times or more. The chain joins TRBV2 to TRBJ2-3; 8 bases align to TRBD1. This CDR3 is 15 amino acids long. Looked up from germline, CDR1 is SNHLY and CDR2 is FYNNEI. V lost 6 bases and J lost 4; bases outside the gene matches: 9. CDR3 sequence reads: CASRQDRVEADTQYF. Written as DNA, the CDR3 is TGTGCCAGCAGGCAGGACAGGGTTGAGGCAGATACGCAGTATTTT.

The gene calls are TRBV30 and TRBJ1-5, with 9 bases that match TRBD1. The CDR3 is 14 residues long. V shed 2 bases and J 5 bases; nucleotides not matched to a gene: 4. Germline lookup yields CDR1 GTSNPN and CDR2 SVGIG (reference sequence). CDR3 sequence reads: CAWSSGQGYQPQHF. The CDR3 DNA reads as TGTGCCTGGAGTTCGGGACAGGGCTATCAGCCCCAGCATTTT.

This chain joins TRBV28 and TRBJ1-1; D is unclear. The V gene's germline CDR1 is MDHEN and CDR2 SYDVKM. The V end was cut by 3 bases, the J end by 1 base, with 9 bases between. The CDR3 is made up of 14 amino acids. The CDR3 protein is CASSLSNKNTEAFF. The CDR3 DNA is TGTGCCAGCAGTTTGTCTAACAAGAACACTGAAGCTTTCTTT.

V usage is TRBV5-1 and J usage is TRBJ2-3; D unclear. V was pared by 5 bases and J by 6 bases, with 10 bases between. Germline-derived CDR1 and CDR2 are SGHRS and YFSETQ. The CDR3 is made up of 12 amino acids. The CDR3 protein is CASRVDQDTQYF. The DNA for the CDR3 is TGCGCCAGCAGAGTAGATCAGGATACGCAGTATTTT.

The genes are TRBV5-1 and TRBJ2-7; a weak D match, TRBD2 (5 bases). The CDR3 length is 14 residues. Germline CDR1 reads SGHRS; CDR2 reads YFSETQ. The germline V and J ends were trimmed by 3 bases and 3 bases, with 13 bases remaining between them. In DNA, the CDR3 is TGCGCCAGCAGCTACGTTCCCGGGGACTACGAGCAGTACTTC. Translation gives CASSYVPGDYEQYF.

This clonotype was counted at least ten times. The rearrangement joins TRBV6-6 to TRBJ1-4; D is unclear. Per germline, CDR1 MNHNY and CDR2 SVGAGI (reference sequence). V was pared by 0 bases and J by 16 bases, with 12 bases between. The CDR3 covers 12 residues. Here the CDR3 reads CASSYSSGSSFF. DNA of the CDR3: TGTGCCAGCAGTTACTCGTCCGGTTCTTCGTTTTTT.

The V and J genes are TRBV4-2 and TRBJ1-1; tentatively, D is TRBD1 (5 bases). The V end lost 2 bases, the J end lost 7 bases, and 11 bases lay between the germline ends. CDR3 length: 13 residues. CDR1 and CDR2 from the germline V gene are LGHNA and YNFKEQ. The DNA for the CDR3 is TGTGCCAGCAGCCAAAACCGGGGGGTTGAAGCTTTCTTT. Its protein is CASSQNRGVEAFF.